A selection of T cell receptor beta chains follows, all from one sample in a study. TCRdb processed the multiplex PCR reads anew with MiXCR; each CDR3 protein has one entry. The repertoire holds about 2,500 distinct CDR3 sequences, with roughly 2.3% as singletons. Material: tumor-infiltrating Tregs sorted from the breast tumor. Source of these receptors: a female donor with breast cancer. Each CDR3 is given with its conserved first and last residue. Each record gives: clone size, CDR3 length, J gene, D gene, V gene, CDR3 DNA, CDR3 protein. A D gene is named only where the DNA matches it firmly. Only some rows state a clone size, as once, few, many or a class for expanded clones.

medium-sized 14 TRBJ1-2 NA TRBV12-3/TRBV12-4 TGTGCCAGCGGCTCTCCAGGGGTTAACTATGGCTACACCTTC CASGSPGVNYGYTF
medium-sized 12 TRBJ1-2 NA TRBV12-3/TRBV12-4 TGTGCCAGCAGTTCGGTTAACTATGGCTACACCTTC CASSSVNYGYTF
medium-sized 14 TRBJ1-2 NA TRBV12-3/TRBV12-4 TGTGCCAGCAGTGGGGCGATAACTAACTATGGCTACACCTTC CASSGAITNYGYTF
medium-sized 14 TRBJ1-2 NA TRBV12-3/TRBV12-4 TGTGCCAGCAGTTTAGCAAGGGGATTCTATGGCTACACCTTC CASSLARGFYGYTF
medium-sized 13 TRBJ1-2 NA TRBV12-3/TRBV12-4 TGTGCCAGCAGTTCTCGGGCTAACTATGGCTACACCTTC CASSSRANYGYTF
medium-sized 12 TRBJ1-2 NA TRBV12-3/TRBV12-4 TGTGCCAGCAGTTTGGAGGGAGACGGCTACACCTTC CASSLEGDGYTF
medium-sized 13 TRBJ1-2 NA TRBV12-3/TRBV12-4 TGTGCCAGCAGCCCCGGGGCGTTTTATGGCTACACCTTC CASSPGAFYGYTF
medium-sized 11 TRBJ1-2 NA TRBV12-3/TRBV12-4 TGTGCCAGCACCCTCCTTTATGGCTACACCTTC CASTLLYGYTF
medium-sized 13 TRBJ1-2 NA TRBV12-3/TRBV12-4 TGTGCCAGCAGATCCGGGACAAATAGTGGCTACACCTTC CASRSGTNSGYTF
NA 15 TRBJ1-2 NA TRBV12-3/TRBV12-4 TGTGCCAGCAGGGTGTCGAGGGCACCTAACTATGGCTACACCTTC CASRVSRAPNYGYTF
medium-sized 14 TRBJ1-2 TRBD1 TRBV12-3/TRBV12-4 TGTGCCAGCAGTTTAGGGGACAGGGGCCTAGACTACACCTTC CASSLGDRGLDYTF
medium-sized 15 TRBJ1-2 NA TRBV12-3/TRBV12-4 TGTGCCAGCAGTTTAGAAGAACAGGGAATATATGGCTACACCTTC CASSLEEQGIYGYTF
large 14 TRBJ1-2 TRBD1 TRBV12-3/TRBV12-4 TGTGCCAGCAGCGATCCGGGACAGGGTTACGGCTACACCTTC CASSDPGQGYGYTF
medium-sized 13 TRBJ1-2 NA TRBV12-3/TRBV12-4 TGTGCCAGCAGTTTAGCCGGGGTCTATGGCTACACCTTC CASSLAGVYGYTF
medium-sized 14 TRBJ1-2 TRBD1 TRBV12-3/TRBV12-4 TGTGCCAGCAGTTTAGCGGGGACAGGCTATGGCTACACCTTC CASSLAGTGYGYTF
few 17 TRBJ1-2 NA TRBV12-3/TRBV12-4 TGTGCCAGCAGTTTGAAGGGACATCCGACTAGGAGTCATGGCTACACCTTC CASSLKGHPTRSHGYTF
medium-sized 14 TRBJ1-2 TRBD1 TRBV12-3/TRBV12-4 TGTGCCAGTGACAGGGACTCGTCTAACTATGGCTACACCTTC CASDRDSSNYGYTF
medium-sized 12 TRBJ1-2 NA TRBV12-3/TRBV12-4 TGTGCCAGCAGTATGACGGCGTATGGCTACACCTTC CASSMTAYGYTF
medium-sized 15 TRBJ1-2 NA TRBV12-3/TRBV12-4 TGTGCCAGCAGTTTAGCGGAAGACATAAACTATGGCTACACCTTC CASSLAEDINYGYTF
medium-sized 15 TRBJ1-2 NA TRBV12-3/TRBV12-4 TGTGCCAGCAGATCCCGGGACACAACTAACTATGGCTACACCTTC CASRSRDTTNYGYTF
once 15 TRBJ1-2 NA TRBV12-3/TRBV12-4 TGTGCCAGCAGTTTGACTTTCTCTGCTAACTATGGCTACACCTTC CASSLTFSANYGYTF
medium-sized 14 TRBJ1-2 NA TRBV12-3/TRBV12-4 TGTGCCAGCAGTTTAGCCGGGACAAGTGATGGCTACACCTTC CASSLAGTSDGYTF
NA 13 TRBJ1-2 NA TRBV12-3/TRBV12-4 TGTACCAGCAGCTCAGACACCCTGTATGGCTACACCTTC CTSSSDTLYGYTF
medium-sized 17 TRBJ1-2 NA TRBV12-3/TRBV12-4 TGTGCCAGCAGTCCAGCCGCCGTTGGCAGGGTTGGCTATGGCTACACCTTC CASSPAAVGRVGYGYTF
medium-sized 11 TRBJ1-2 NA TRBV12-3/TRBV12-4 TGTGCCAGCAGGCAGAACTATGGCTACACCTTC CASRQNYGYTF
medium-sized 12 TRBJ1-2 NA TRBV12-3/TRBV12-4 TGTGCCAGCAGTAAAATCGCAGGTGGCTACACCTTC CASSKIAGGYTF
medium-sized 12 TRBJ1-2 NA TRBV12-3/TRBV12-4 TGTGCCAGCAGTTTATCAGGGAGCGGCTACACCTTC CASSLSGSGYTF
medium-sized 15 TRBJ1-2 TRBD1 TRBV12-3/TRBV12-4 TGTGCCAGCAGTCATGGGGAACAGGGGTACGGAGGCTACACCTTC CASSHGEQGYGGYTF
medium-sized 15 TRBJ1-2 NA TRBV12-3/TRBV12-4 TGTGCCAGCAGTTTTGGTCGGGGACGAGACTATGGCTACACCTTC CASSFGRGRDYGYTF
medium-sized 14 TRBJ1-2 TRBD1 TRBV12-3/TRBV12-4 TGTGCCAGCAGTTTGGGCGGGACAGCTTATGGCTACACCTTC CASSLGGTAYGYTF
NA 14 TRBJ1-2 NA TRBV12-3/TRBV12-4 TGTGCCAGCAGTTCATGGGGACCAAACTATGGCTACACCTTC CASSSWGPNYGYTF